This TCR beta chain derives from a study of T cells after yellow fever vaccination. As for the study in general: It was SMART-Seq v4 Ultra Low Input that prepared the fractions with low cell numbers.

About this clonotype: What it binds is not known.

The V end was cut by 7 bases, the J end by 5 bases, with 15 bases between. The CDR3 has 13 amino acids. Germline V gene lookup returns CDR1 PRHDT and CDR2 FYEKMQ (reference sequence). Each CDR3 protein is one row after TCRdb ran MiXCR on the 5' RACE reads. This table holds 550,000 or so distinct CDR3 sequences, under 25% found once. Study conclusions and caveats: Most primary-vaccination clones reappeared after the booster (about 96% CD4, roughly 88% CD8). Weaker overall was a secondary response that nonetheless peaked faster, on day 5 versus 15. Any FACS-sorted repertoire could hold abundant clonotypes that contaminate it from the bulk population.

The V and J genes are TRBV13 and TRBJ2-7, with D maybe TRBD1 (6 bases). The TCR originated in a man under 40 who received the YFV17D yellow fever vaccine. The sample was PBMCs, taken 15 days after the yellow fever booster vaccination. CDR3 sequence reads: CASNRGQRHEQYF. CDR3 nucleotide sequence: TGTGCCAGCAATCGGGGACAACGTCACGAGCAGTACTTC.